This T cell receptor (beta chain) was sequenced for a study of blood T cells in healthy people across ages. A J-beta primer mix and a sample-barcoded 5' primer were used in a second PCR of roughly 6 to 12 cycles. A 12-random-nucleotide template-switch adaptor tagged each cDNA molecule. One entry per CDR3 protein results from TCRdb running MiXCR on the 5' RACE reads. The sample contains some 1,000,000 distinct CDR3 sequences, approximately 25% of which appear only once. Between the trimmed V and J ends, which lost 11 bases and 1 base, there was a span of 15 bases. In germline, CDR1 is SNHLY, CDR2 FYNNEI. This CDR3 has 14 residues. In addition, the sample was reused for a study of T cells of mothers and their children.

This TCR was recovered from a girl aged 2-10 years in good health. This rearrangement joins TRBV2 to TRBJ1-5; D is perhaps TRBD1 (5 bases). What was sequenced was blood. The CDR3: CAVRGPSSNQPQHF. Written as DNA, the CDR3 is TGTGCCGTCCGGGGACCGAGCAGCAATCAGCCCCAGCATTTT.